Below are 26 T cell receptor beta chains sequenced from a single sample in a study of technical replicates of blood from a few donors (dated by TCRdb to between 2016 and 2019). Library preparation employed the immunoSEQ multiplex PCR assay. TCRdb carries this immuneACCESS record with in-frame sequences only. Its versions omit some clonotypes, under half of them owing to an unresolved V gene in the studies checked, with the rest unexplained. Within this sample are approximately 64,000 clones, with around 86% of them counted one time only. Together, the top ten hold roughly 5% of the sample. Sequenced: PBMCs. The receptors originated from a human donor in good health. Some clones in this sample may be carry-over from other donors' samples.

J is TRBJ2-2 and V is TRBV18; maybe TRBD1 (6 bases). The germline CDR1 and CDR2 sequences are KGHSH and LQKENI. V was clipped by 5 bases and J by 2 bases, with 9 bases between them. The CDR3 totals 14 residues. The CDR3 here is CASSAGDNTGELFF. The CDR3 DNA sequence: TGTGCCAGCTCAGCAGGGGACAACACCGGGGAGCTGTTTTTT.

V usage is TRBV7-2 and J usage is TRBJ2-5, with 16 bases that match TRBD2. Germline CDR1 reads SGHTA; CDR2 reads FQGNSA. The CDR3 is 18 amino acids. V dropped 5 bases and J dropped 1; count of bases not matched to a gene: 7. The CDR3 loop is CASSEGLAGGEGQETQYF. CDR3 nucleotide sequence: TGTGCCAGCAGCGAGGGACTAGCGGGAGGGGAGGGCCAAGAGACCCAGTACTTC.

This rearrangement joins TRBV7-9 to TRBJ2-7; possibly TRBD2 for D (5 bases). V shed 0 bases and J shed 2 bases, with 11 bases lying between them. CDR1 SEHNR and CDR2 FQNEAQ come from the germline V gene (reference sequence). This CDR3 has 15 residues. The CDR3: CASSLADGRTYEQYF. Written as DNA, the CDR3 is TGTGCCAGCAGCTTAGCCGATGGGAGAACCTACGAGCAGTACTTC.

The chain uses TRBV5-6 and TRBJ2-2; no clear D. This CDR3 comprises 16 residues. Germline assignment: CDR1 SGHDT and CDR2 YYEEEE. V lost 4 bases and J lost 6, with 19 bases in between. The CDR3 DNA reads TGTGCCAGCAGCCGTCACCTAGATCGGCATGCCGGGGAGCTGTTTTTT. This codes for CASSRHLDRHAGELFF.

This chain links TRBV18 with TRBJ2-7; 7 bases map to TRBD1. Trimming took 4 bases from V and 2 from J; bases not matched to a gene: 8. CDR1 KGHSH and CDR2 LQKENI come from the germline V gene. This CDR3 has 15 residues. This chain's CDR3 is CASSLRPGQTYEQYF. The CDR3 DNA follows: TGTGCCAGCTCACTACGTCCGGGACAGACCTACGAGCAGTACTTC.

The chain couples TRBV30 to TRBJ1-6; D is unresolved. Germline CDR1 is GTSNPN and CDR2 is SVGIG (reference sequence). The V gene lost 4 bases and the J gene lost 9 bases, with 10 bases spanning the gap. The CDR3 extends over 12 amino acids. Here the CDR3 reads CAWTHSISPLHF. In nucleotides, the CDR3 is TGTGCCTGGACGCACTCCATTTCACCCCTCCACTTT.

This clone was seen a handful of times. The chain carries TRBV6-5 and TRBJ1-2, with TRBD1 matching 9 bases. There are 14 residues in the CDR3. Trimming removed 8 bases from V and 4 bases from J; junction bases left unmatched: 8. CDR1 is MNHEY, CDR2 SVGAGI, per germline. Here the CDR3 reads CASSDRGLGYGYTF. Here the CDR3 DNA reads TGTGCCAGCTCGGACAGGGGACTTGGCTATGGCTACACCTTC.

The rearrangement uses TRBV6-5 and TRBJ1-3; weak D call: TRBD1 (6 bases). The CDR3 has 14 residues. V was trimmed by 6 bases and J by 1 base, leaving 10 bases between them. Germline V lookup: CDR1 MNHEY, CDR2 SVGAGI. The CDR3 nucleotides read TGTGCCAGCAGGACAGGAGCTTCTGGAAACACCATATATTTT. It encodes CASRTGASGNTIYF.

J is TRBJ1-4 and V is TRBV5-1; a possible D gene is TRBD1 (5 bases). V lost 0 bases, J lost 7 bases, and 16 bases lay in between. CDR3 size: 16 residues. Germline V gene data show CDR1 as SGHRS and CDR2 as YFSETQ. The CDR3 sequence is CASSLAGSGQGEKLFF. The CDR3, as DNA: TGCGCCAGCAGCTTGGCCGGCTCGGGCCAGGGTGAAAAACTGTTTTTT.

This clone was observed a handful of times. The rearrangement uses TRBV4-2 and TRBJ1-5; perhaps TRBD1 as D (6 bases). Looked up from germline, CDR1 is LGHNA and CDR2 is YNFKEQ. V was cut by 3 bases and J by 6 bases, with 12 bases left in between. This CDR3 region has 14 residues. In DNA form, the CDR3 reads TGTGCCAGCAGCCAGGCTACAGGGAGTCAGCCCCAGCATTTT. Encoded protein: CASSQATGSQPQHF.

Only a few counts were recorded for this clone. The DNA of the CDR3 is TGTGCCAGCAGTCCCGAGGGCGCTTATAATTCACCCCTCCACTTT. It encodes CASSPEGAYNSPLHF. V usage is TRBV7-2 and J usage is TRBJ1-6; unclear D gene. CDR1 is SGHTA, CDR2 FQGNSA, per germline. The CDR3 contains 15 residues. The ends were cut back, 6 bases at V and 4 bases at J, with 13 bases in the middle.

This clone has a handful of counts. Here the CDR3 DNA reads TGTGCCAGCAGCAGCGGAGGACTACACTACGAGCAGTACTTC. Protein sequence: CASSSGGLHYEQYF. J is TRBJ2-7 and V is TRBV7-3; the D gene is possibly TRBD2 (6 bases). Germline V gene data show CDR1 as SGHTA and CDR2 as FQGTGA. This CDR3 comprises 14 residues. The V gene lost 5 bases and the J gene lost 3 bases, with 14 bases spanning the gap. The full variable domain, in which reference TRBV7-3 and TRBJ2-7 provide the parts outside the CDR3, is GAGVSQTPSNKVTEKGKYVELRCDPISGHTALYWYRQSLGQGPEFLIYFQGTGAADDSGLPNDRFFAVRPEGSVSTLKIQRTERGDSAVYLCASSSGGLHYEQYFGPGTRLTVT.

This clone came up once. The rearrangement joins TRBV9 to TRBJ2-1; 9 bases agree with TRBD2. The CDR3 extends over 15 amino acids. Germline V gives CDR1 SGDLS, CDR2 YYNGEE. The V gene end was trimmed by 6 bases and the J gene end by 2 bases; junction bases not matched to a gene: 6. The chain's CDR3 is CASTVREGPYNEQFF. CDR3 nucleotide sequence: TGTGCCAGCACGGTGCGGGAGGGTCCCTACAATGAGCAGTTCTTC. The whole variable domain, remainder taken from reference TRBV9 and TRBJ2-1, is DSGVTQTPKHLITATGQRVTLRCSPRSGDLSVYWYQQSLDQGLQFLIQYYNGEERAKGNILERFSAQQFPDLHSELNLSSLELGDSALYFCASTVREGPYNEQFFGPGTRLTVL.

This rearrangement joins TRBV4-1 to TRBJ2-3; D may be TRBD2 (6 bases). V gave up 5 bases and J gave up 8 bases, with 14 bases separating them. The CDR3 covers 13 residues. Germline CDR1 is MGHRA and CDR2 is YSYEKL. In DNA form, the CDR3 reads TGCGCCAGCAGCAACCGGGACTGGGGTACGCAGTATTTT. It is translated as CASSNRDWGTQYF.

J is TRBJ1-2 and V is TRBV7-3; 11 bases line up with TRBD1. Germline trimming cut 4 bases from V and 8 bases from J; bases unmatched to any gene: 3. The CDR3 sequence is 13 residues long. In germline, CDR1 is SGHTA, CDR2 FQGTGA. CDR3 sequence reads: CASSSDRGQGYTF. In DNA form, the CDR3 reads TGTGCCAGCAGCTCGGACAGGGGGCAAGGCTACACCTTC.

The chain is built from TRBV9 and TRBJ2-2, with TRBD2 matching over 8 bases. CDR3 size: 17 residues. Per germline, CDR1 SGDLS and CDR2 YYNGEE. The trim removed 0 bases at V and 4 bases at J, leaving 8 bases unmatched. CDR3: CASSVGRGGRITGELFF. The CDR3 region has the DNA TGTGCCAGCAGCGTAGGTCGGGGGGGGCGCATCACCGGGGAGCTGTTTTTT.

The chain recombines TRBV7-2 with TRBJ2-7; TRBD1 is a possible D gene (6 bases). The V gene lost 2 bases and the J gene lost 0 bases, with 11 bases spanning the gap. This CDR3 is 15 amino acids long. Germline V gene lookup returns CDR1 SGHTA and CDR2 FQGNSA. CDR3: CASSLPIQGSYEQYF. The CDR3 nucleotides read TGTGCCAGCAGCTTACCAATACAGGGCTCCTACGAGCAGTACTTC. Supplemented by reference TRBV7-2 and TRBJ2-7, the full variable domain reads GAGVSQSPSNKVTEKGKDVELRCDPISGHTALYWYRQSLGQGLEFLIYFQGNSAPDKSGLPSDRFSAERTGGSVSTLTIQRTQQEDSAVYLCASSLPIQGSYEQYFGPGTRLTVT.

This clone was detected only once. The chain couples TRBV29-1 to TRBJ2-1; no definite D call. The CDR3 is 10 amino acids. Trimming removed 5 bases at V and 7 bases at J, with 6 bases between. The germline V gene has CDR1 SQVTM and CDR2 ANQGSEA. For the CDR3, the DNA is TGCAGCGTTACTTGGAATGAGCAGTTCTTC. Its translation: CSVTWNEQFF.

DNA of the CDR3: TGCGCCAGCACCATTAAGCCAGATACGCAGTATTTT. Encoded protein: CASTIKPDTQYF. The rearrangement joins TRBV5-1 to TRBJ2-3, with D hard to call. The CDR3 has 12 amino acids. Germline V gene sequence: CDR1 SGHRS, CDR2 YFSETQ. V gave up 6 bases and J gave up 4 bases, with 9 bases separating them.

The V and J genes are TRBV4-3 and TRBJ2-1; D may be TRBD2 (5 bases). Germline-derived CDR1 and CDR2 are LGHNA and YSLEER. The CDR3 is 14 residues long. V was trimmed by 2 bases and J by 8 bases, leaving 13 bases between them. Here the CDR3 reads CASSQRTAPHEQFF. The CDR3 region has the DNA TGCGCCAGCAGCCAACGGACTGCCCCCCATGAGCAGTTCTTC.

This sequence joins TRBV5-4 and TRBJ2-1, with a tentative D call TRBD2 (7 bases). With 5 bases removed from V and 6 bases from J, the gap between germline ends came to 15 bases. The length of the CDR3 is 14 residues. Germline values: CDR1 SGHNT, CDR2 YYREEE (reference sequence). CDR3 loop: CASREGGASNEQFF. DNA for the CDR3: TGTGCCAGCAGGGAGGGGGGGGCGTCCAATGAGCAGTTCTTC.

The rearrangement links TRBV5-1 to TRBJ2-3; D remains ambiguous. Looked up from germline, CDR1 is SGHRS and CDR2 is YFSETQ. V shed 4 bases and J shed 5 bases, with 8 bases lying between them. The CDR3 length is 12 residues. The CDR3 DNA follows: TGCGCCAGCAGCCAAGAGAGAGATACGCAGTATTTT. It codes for CASSQERDTQYF. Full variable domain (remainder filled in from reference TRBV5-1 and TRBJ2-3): KAGVTQTPRYLIKTRGQQVTLSCSPISGHRSVSWYQQTPGQGLQFLFEYFSETQRNKGNFPGRFSGRQFSNSRSEMNVSTLELGDSALYLCASSQERDTQYFGPGTRLTVL.

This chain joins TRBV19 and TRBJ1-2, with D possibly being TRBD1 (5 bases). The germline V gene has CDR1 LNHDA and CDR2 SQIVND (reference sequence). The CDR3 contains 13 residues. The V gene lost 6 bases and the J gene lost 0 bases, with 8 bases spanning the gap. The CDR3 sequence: CASRDTSNYGYTF. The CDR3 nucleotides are TGTGCCAGTAGGGACACTTCTAACTATGGCTACACCTTC.

The CDR3 here is CASSELGGRGITGELFF. The CDR3 DNA reads TGTGCCAGCAGTGAACTGGGGGGAAGGGGAATCACCGGGGAGCTGTTTTTT. This sequence joins TRBV6-1 and TRBJ2-2; tentative D call: TRBD2 (6 bases). The V gene's germline CDR1 is MNHNS and CDR2 SASEGT. This CDR3 region has 17 residues. Deletions cut 2 bases from V and 4 bases from J, with 17 bases between.

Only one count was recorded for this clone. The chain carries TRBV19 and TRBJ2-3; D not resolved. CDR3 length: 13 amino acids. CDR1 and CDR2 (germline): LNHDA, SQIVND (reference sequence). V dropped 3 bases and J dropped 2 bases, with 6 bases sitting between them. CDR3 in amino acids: CASSIIPTDTQYF. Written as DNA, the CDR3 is TGTGCCAGTAGTATTATTCCCACAGATACGCAGTATTTT.

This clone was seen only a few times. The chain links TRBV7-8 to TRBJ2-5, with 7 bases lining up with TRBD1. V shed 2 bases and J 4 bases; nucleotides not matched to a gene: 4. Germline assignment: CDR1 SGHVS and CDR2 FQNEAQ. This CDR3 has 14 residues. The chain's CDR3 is CASSLFHRGETQYF. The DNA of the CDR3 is TGTGCCAGCAGCTTATTTCACAGGGGAGAGACCCAGTACTTC.